This T cell receptor (beta chain) was identified in a study of T cell responses to AZD1222 COVID-19 vaccine. TCRdb's copy holds only in-frame clones and misses some; the assay was immunoSEQ multiplex PCR. The data contain 100,000 to 150,000 clones, more than 90% of them singletons. Details on this clone: Its specificity is unknown.

The CDR3 is made up of 14 amino acids. The germline CDR1 and CDR2 sequences are LGHDT and YNNKEL (reference sequence). Trimming took 5 bases from V and 8 from J, leaving 13 bases between them. Study results and caveats: Researchers report vaccine-associated CD4 TCRs spanning spike, with dominance at 160-218 and 743-854. Rises in breadth and depth of Spike-specific TCRs came after two AZD1222 doses. Clonal diversity may have been underestimated, and the donors were mostly white British, with more females than males.

The clonotype was recovered from an adult who received the AZD1222 COVID-19 vaccine. V is TRBV3-1 (or the pseudogene TRBV3-2) and J is TRBJ1-6; D is undetermined. The sequencing used peripheral blood, collected 28 days after the second AZD1222 dose. In nucleotides, the CDR3 is TGTGCCAGCAGCAATACTGGGGTGGATTCACCCCTCCACTTT. Amino acids: CASSNTGVDSPLHF.